The 21 T cell receptor beta chains given below trace back to one sample, sequenced in a study of T cell clusters in autoimmune cytopenias. Each sample's input was about 250 ng genomic DNA, some 38,000 genome equivalents. Multiplex touch-down PCR amplified TRB using TRB-A and TRB-B pools in one tube. For each CDR3 protein, TCRdb gives one entry from its re-call of the multiplex PCR reads, without DNA. With 5,000 to 7,000 distinct CDR3 sequences in the sample, the ten largest clones hold 38%. The same sample was also studied in work on T cell repertoires in aging, cancer and after chemotherapy.

Specimen: peripheral blood. These receptors all stem from a human donor in good health.

The V call is TRBV20-1, the J call TRBJ1-2; TCRdb's D gene call, TRBD1, goes unchecked for lack of DNA. The CDR3 has 14 amino acids. Germline lookup yields CDR1 DFQATT and CDR2 SNEGSKA (reference sequence). CDR3 in amino acids: CSAQGGGLYYGYTF.

The chain recombines TRBV6-1 with TRBJ1-2; with no DNA, the TCRdb D assignment of TRBD1 cannot be verified. The CDR3 consists of 13 residues. Germline CDR1 reads MNHNS; CDR2 reads SASEGT. The chain's CDR3 is CASSVGQGYGYTF.

By frequency, this clonotype is medium-sized. The genes are TRBV6-1 and TRBJ1-2. Germline values: CDR1 MNHNS, CDR2 SASEGT. CDR3 size: 14 residues. CDR3 protein: CASSEIGRFYGYTF.

This chain joins TRBV6-4 and TRBJ1-6; the D call of TRBD1 rests on TCRdb alone, since no DNA is present to check it. The CDR3 has 15 residues. Germline V gene sequence: CDR1 MRHNA, CDR2 SNTAGT. This CDR3 reads CASSEQGIFNSPLHF.

This clonotype registers medium-sized (0.01 to 0.1%) by frequency. This chain links TRBV19 with TRBJ1-1. This CDR3 is 14 amino acids long. Germline values: CDR1 LNHDA, CDR2 SQIVND (reference sequence). This CDR3 is CASSMDLENTEAFF.

This sequence joins TRBV19 and TRBJ1-5; the TRBD1 assignment by TCRdb is unverifiable without DNA. The CDR3 spans 16 residues. Germline V gene sequence: CDR1 LNHDA, CDR2 SQIVND (reference sequence). CDR3: CATALQVPGDNQPQHF.

This chain uses TRBV5-5 with TRBJ2-7; lacking DNA, the TRBD2 call made by TCRdb goes unchecked. Germline V CDR1 and CDR2: SGHKS, YYEKEE (reference sequence). There are 16 residues in the CDR3. The CDR3 protein is CASSLRRVYSSYEQYF.

The gene calls are TRBV27 and TRBJ2-7; TCRdb's D call of TRBD1 is untestable without DNA. CDR1 is MNHEY and CDR2 is SMNVEV in the germline V gene (reference sequence). The CDR3 sequence is 16 residues long. The CDR3 is CASSLYLRTGAYEQYF.

The rearrangement uses TRBV18 and TRBJ1-2; TCRdb reports TRBD1, a call that lacks DNA to check it against. Germline values: CDR1 KGHSH, CDR2 LQKENI. The CDR3 spans 17 residues. The CDR3 spells CASSPLGQGLNWNGYTF.

The CDR3 region is CSAIVGDTQYF. The J gene is TRBJ2-3, the V gene TRBV20-1. CDR3 length: 11 amino acids. Germline V gene sequence: CDR1 DFQATT, CDR2 SNEGSKA (reference sequence).

J is TRBJ2-7 and V is TRBV20-1; there is no DNA to check the TCRdb D call of TRBD2. There are 16 residues in the CDR3. The germline CDR1 and CDR2 sequences are DFQATT and SNEGSKA (reference sequence). CDR3: CSARKSGGALSYEQYF.

Considering frequency, this clonotype is medium-sized (0.01 to 0.1%). The rearrangement links TRBV10-3 to TRBJ2-3; without DNA, the TCRdb call of TRBD1 cannot be checked. CDR1 is ENHRY, CDR2 SYGVKD, per germline. This CDR3 contains 15 residues. The CDR3 loop reads CAISEGGAPTDTQYF.

According to its frequency, this clonotype is medium-sized. The chain combines TRBV27 with TRBJ2-7. CDR3 length: 14 amino acids. Germline assignment: CDR1 MNHEY and CDR2 SMNVEV (reference sequence). The CDR3 region is CASRKGQGPYEQYF.

V and J are TRBV7-2 and TRBJ1-4; TCRdb indicates TRBD1, and absent DNA this call remains unverified. The CDR3 is 15 amino acids. CDR1 and CDR2 (germline): SGHTA, FQGNSA. The CDR3 spells CASSSPQGGGEKLFF.

J is TRBJ1-2 and V is TRBV6-5; there is no DNA to check the TCRdb D call of TRBD1. Germline CDR1 reads MNHEY; CDR2 reads SVGAGI. The CDR3 is 16 residues long. The chain's CDR3 is CASSSSGTGKLNGYTF.

This chain uses TRBV12-3 or TRBV12-4 with TRBJ2-1; TCRdb calls TRBD1, which cannot be checked without DNA. The CDR3 totals 13 residues. The CDR3 sequence: CASSLGLGVLQFF.

This chain uses TRBV7-2 with TRBJ2-4; TCRdb returns TRBD2, unconfirmable since there is no DNA. Germline V gene lookup returns CDR1 SGHTA and CDR2 FQGNSA. The CDR3 spans 15 residues. CDR3 residues: CASRSGGAAKNIQYF.

V gene TRBV12-3 or TRBV12-4 combines with J gene TRBJ2-1; TCRdb's D call of TRBD1 is untestable without DNA. The CDR3 runs to 16 residues. CDR3 sequence reads: CASSTRRGRRSNEQFF.

This chain links TRBV5-1 with TRBJ1-5. Germline V gene data show CDR1 as SGHRS and CDR2 as YFSETQ. This CDR3 contains 14 residues. The CDR3 loop is CASSLGGPNQPQHF.

This rearrangement joins TRBV28 to TRBJ2-5; TCRdb's D call, TRBD1, is unchecked because there is no DNA. The CDR3 loop spans 16 amino acids. Germline V CDR1 and CDR2: MDHEN, SYDVKM. The CDR3 spells CASSQSRDREGETQYF.

V usage is TRBV6-6 and J usage is TRBJ1-5; as DNA is missing, the TRBD1 call by TCRdb cannot be tested. This CDR3 has 18 amino acids. From germline, CDR1 is MNHNY and CDR2 SVGAGI (reference sequence). This chain's CDR3 is CASSTRGQGTPSNQPQHF.